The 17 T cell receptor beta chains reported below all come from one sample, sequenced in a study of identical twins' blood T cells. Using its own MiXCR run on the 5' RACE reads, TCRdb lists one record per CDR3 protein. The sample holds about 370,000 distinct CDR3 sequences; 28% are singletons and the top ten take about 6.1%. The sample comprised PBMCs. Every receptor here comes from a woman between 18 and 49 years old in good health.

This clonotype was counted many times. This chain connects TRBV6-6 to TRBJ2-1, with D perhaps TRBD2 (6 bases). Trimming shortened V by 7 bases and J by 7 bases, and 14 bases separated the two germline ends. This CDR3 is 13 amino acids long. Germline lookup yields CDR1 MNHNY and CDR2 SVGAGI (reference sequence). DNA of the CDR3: TGTGCCAGCACCCATGGAGGGAAAAATGAGCAGTTCTTC. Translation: CASTHGGKNEQFF.

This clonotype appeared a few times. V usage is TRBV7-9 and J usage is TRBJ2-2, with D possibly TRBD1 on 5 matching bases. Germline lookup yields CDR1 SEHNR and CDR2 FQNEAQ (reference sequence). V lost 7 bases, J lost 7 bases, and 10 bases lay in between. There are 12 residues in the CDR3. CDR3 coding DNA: TGTGCCAGCACCAGGGTAGGCGGGGAGCTGTTTTTT. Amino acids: CASTRVGGELFF.

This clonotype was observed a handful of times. The CDR3 bases are TGTGCCAGCATAAGCGGGGCCGGGGAGCTGTTTTTT. Its translation: CASISGAGELFF. V and J are TRBV12-3 or TRBV12-4 and TRBJ2-2; TRBD2 matches 7 bases. The CDR3 has 12 residues. V shed 7 bases, J shed 6 bases, and the junction held 2 bases outside the gene matches.

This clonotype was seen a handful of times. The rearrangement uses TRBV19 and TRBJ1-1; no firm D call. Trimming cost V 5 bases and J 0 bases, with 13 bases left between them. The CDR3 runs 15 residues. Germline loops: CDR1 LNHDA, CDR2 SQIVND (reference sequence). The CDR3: CASSPTRRMNTEAFF. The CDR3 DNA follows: TGTGCCAGTAGTCCTACACGGAGAATGAACACTGAAGCTTTCTTT.

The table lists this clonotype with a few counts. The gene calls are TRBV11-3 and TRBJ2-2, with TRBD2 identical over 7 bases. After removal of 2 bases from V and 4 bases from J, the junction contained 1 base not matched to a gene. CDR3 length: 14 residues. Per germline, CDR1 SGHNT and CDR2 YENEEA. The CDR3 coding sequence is TGTGCCAGCAGCTTACGCGGGAGCACCGGGGAGCTGTTTTTT. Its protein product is CASSLRGSTGELFF.

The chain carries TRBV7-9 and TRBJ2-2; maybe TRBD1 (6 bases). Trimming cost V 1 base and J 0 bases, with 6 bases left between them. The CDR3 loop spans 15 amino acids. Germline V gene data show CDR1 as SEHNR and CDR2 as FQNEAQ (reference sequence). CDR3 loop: CASSLGQANTGELFF. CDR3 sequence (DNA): TGTGCCAGCAGCTTAGGACAGGCGAACACCGGGGAGCTGTTTTTT. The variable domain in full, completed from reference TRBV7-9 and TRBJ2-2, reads DTGVSQNPRHKITKRGQNVTFRCDPISEHNRLYWYRQTLGQGPEFLTYFQNEAQLEKSRLLSDRFSAERPKGSFSTLEIQRTEQGDSAMYLCASSLGQANTGELFFGEGSRLTVL.

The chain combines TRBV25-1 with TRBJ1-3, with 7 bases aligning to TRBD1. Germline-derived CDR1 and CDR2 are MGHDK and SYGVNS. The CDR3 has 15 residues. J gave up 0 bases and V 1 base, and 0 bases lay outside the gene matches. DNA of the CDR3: TGTGCCAGCAGTGAATGGACAGGCTCTGGAAACACCATATATTTT. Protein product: CASSEWTGSGNTIYF. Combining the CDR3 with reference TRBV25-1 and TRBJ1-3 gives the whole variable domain EADIYQTPRYLVIGTGKKITLECSQTMGHDKMYWYQQDPGMELHLIHYSYGVNSTEKGDLSSESTVSRIRTEHFPLTLESARPSHTSQYLCASSEWTGSGNTIYFGEGSWLTVV.

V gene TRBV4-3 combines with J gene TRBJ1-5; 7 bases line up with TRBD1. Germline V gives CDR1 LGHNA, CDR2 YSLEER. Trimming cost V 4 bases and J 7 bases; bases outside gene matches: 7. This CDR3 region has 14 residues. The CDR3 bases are TGCGCCAGCAGCCCTCACACAGGGGACCAGCCCCAGCATTTT. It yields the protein CASSPHTGDQPQHF.

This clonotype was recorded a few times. The CDR3 protein is CASSSTGYNSPLHF. The CDR3 nucleotides read TGTGCCAGCAGTTCGACAGGCTATAATTCACCCCTCCACTTT. The V and J genes are TRBV6-2 or TRBV6-3 and TRBJ1-6, with a tentative D call TRBD1 (6 bases). Trimming removed 4 bases from V and 3 bases from J, with 7 bases in between. Per germline, CDR1 MNHEY and CDR2 SVGEGT. The CDR3 runs to 14 residues.

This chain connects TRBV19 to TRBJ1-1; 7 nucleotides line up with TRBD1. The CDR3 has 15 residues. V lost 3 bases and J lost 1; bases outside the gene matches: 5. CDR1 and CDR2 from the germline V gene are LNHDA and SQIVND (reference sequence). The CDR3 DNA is TGTGCCAGTAGTATTAGGGCAGGGGGGAACACTGAAGCTTTCTTT. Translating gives CASSIRAGGNTEAFF.

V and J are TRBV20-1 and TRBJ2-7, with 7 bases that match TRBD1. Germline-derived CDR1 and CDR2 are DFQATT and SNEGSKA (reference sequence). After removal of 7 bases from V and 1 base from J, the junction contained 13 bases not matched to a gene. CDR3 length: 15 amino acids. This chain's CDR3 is CSVESGTDPSYEQYF. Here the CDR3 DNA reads TGCAGTGTCGAGTCCGGGACAGATCCTTCCTACGAGCAGTACTTC.

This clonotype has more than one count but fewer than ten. CDR3 region: CASSSRTSGGTDTQYF. As DNA, the CDR3 is TGTGCCAGCAGCTCGCGGACTAGCGGAGGCACAGATACGCAGTATTTT. The chain combines TRBV11-2 with TRBJ2-3; TRBD2 aligns across 10 bases. This CDR3 has 16 amino acids. Per the germline V gene, CDR1 is SGHAT and CDR2 is FQNNGV. Trimming removed 4 bases from V and 1 base from J; junction bases left unmatched: 5.

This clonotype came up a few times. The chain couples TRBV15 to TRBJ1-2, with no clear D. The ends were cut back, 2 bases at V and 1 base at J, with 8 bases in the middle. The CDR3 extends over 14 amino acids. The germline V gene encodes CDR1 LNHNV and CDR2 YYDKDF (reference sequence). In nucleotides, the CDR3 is TGTGCCACCAGCAGACAGTGGGGTAACTATGGCTACACCTTC. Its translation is CATSRQWGNYGYTF.

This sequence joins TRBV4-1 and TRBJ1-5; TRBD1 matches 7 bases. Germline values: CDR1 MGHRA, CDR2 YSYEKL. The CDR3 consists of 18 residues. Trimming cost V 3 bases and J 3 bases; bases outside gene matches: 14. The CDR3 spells CASSQRGGITGYNQPQHF. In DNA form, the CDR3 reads TGCGCCAGCAGCCAGAGAGGGGGCATTACGGGTTACAATCAGCCCCAGCATTTT.

Here the CDR3 DNA reads TGTGCCAGCAGCCCCTACGCCTTCTCTGGAAACACCATATATTTT. Translated, it gives CASSPYAFSGNTIYF. This chain connects TRBV6-2 or TRBV6-3 to TRBJ1-3; D ambiguous. Germline assignment: CDR1 MNHEY and CDR2 SVGEGT. V dropped 6 bases and J dropped 0 bases, with 12 bases sitting between them. The CDR3 contains 15 residues.

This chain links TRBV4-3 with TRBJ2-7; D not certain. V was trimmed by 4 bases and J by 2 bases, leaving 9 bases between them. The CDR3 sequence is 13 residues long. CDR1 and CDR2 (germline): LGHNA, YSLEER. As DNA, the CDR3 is TGCGCCAGCAGCCTGGATGCCACCTACGAGCAGTACTTC. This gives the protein CASSLDATYEQYF.

Written as DNA, the CDR3 is TGTGCCATCAGTGTTGCGCGGGGAGGAGGGAGCTCTGGAAACACCATATATTTT. Its protein is CAISVARGGGSSGNTIYF. V and J are TRBV10-3 and TRBJ1-3; no clear D gene. Trimming stripped 4 bases from V and 0 bases from J, with 19 bases between. CDR3 length: 18 amino acids. CDR1 is ENHRY and CDR2 is SYGVKD in the germline V gene.